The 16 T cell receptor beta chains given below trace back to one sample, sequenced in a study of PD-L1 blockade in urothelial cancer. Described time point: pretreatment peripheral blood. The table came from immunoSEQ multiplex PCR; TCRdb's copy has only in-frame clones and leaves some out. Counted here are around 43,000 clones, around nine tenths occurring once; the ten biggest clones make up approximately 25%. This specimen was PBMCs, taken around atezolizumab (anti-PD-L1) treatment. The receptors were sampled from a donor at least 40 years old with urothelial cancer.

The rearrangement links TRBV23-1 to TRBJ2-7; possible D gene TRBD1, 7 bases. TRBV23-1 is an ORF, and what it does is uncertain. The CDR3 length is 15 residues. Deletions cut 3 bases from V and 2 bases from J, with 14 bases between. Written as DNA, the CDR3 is TGCGCCAGCAGTCACAGGGGGGAGCTCACCTACGAGCAGTACTTC. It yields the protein CASSHRGELTYEQYF.

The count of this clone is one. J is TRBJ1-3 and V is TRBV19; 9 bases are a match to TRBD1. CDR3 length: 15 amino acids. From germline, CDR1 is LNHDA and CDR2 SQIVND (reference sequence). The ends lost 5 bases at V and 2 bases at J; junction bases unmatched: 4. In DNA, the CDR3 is TGTGCCAGTAGTCCCCGGACAGGGGCTGGAAACACCATATATTTT. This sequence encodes CASSPRTGAGNTIYF.

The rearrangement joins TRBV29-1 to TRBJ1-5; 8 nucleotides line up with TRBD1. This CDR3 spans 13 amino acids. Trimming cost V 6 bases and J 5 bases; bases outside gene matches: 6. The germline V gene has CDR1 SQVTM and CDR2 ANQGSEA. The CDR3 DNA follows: TGCAGCGTCGGACAGGGCCTATATCAGCCCCAGCATTTT. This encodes CSVGQGLYQPQHF. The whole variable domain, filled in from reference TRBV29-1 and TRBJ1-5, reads SAVISQKPSRDICQRGTSLTIQCQVDSQVTMMFWYRQQPGQSLTLIATANQGSEATYESGFVIDKFPISRPNLTFSTLTVSNMSPEDSSIYLCSVGQGLYQPQHFGDGTRLSIL.

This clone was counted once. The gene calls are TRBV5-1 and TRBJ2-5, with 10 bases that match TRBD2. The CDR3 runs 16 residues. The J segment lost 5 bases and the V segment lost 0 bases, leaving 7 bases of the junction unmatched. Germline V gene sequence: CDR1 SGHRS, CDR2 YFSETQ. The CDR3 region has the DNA TGCGCCAGCAGCTTGGGGCTAGCGGGAGAGGTGGAGACCCAGTACTTC. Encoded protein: CASSLGLAGEVETQYF.

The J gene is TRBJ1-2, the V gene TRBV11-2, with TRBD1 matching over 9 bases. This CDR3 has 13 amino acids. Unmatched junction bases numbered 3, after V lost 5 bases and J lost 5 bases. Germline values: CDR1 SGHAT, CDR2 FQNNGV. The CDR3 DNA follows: TGTGCCAGCAGCCCGGACAGGGGTTATGGCTACACCTTC. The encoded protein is CASSPDRGYGYTF. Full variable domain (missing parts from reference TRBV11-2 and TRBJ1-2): EAGVAQSPRYKIIEKRQSVAFWCNPISGHATLYWYQQILGQGPKLLIQFQNNGVVDDSQLPKDRFSAERLKGVDSTLKIQPAKLEDSAVYLCASSPDRGYGYTFGSGTRLTVV.

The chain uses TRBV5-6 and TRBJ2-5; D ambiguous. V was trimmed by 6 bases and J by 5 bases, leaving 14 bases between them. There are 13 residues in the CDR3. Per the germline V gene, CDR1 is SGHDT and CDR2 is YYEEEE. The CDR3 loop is CASTLDTAETQYF. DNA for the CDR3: TGTGCCAGCACCCTCGACACCGCCGAGACCCAGTACTTC.

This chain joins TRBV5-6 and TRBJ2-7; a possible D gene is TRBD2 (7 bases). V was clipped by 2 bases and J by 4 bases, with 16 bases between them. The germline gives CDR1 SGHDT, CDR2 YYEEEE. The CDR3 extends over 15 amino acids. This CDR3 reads CASSFGEGGGYEQYF. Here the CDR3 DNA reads TGTGCCAGCAGCTTTGGGGAGGGGGGCGGATACGAGCAGTACTTC.

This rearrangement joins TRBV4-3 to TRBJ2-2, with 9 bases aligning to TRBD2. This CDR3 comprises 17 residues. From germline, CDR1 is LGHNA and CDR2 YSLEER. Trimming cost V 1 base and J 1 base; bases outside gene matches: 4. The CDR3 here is CASSQGPAGGNTGELFF. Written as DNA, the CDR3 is TGCGCCAGCAGCCAAGGCCCAGCGGGAGGGAACACCGGGGAGCTGTTTTTT.

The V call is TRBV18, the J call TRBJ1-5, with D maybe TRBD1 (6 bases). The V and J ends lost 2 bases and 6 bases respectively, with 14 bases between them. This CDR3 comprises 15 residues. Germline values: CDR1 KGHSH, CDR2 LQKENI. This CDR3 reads CASSPAQGRVQPQHF. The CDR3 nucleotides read TGTGCCAGCTCACCAGCACAGGGTCGTGTTCAGCCCCAGCATTTT.

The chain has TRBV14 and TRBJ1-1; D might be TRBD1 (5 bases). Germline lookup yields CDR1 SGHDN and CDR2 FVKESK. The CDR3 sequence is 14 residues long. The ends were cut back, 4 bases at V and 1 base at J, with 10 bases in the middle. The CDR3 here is CASSRGSPNTEAFF. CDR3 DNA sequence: TGTGCCAGCAGCCGGGGCAGCCCGAACACTGAAGCTTTCTTT.

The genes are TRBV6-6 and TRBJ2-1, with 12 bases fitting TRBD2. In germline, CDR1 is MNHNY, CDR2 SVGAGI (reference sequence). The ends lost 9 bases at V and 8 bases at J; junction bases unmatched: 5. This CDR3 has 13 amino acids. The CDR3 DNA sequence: TGTGCCAGTCGACTAGCGGGAGTCTATGAGCAGTTCTTC. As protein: CASRLAGVYEQFF.

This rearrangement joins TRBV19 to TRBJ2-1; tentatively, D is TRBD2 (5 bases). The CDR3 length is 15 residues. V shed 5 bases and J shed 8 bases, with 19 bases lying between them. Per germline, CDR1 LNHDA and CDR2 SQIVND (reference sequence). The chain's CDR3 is CASSSPGKPRDEQFF. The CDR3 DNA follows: TGTGCCAGTAGTTCACCGGGGAAGCCCCGGGATGAGCAGTTCTTC.

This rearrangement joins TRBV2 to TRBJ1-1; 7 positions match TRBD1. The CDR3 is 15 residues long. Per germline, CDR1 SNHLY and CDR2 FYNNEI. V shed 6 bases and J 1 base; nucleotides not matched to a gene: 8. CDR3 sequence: CASRGNRGRNTEAFF. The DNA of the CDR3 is TGTGCCAGCAGGGGGAACAGGGGAAGGAACACTGAAGCTTTCTTT.

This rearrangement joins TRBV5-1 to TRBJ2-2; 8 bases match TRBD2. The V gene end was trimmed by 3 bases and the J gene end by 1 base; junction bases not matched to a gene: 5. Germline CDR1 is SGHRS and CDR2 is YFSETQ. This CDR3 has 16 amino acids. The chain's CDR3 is CASSSHSGMNTGELFF. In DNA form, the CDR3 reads TGCGCCAGCAGCTCACATAGCGGGATGAACACCGGGGAGCTGTTTTTT.

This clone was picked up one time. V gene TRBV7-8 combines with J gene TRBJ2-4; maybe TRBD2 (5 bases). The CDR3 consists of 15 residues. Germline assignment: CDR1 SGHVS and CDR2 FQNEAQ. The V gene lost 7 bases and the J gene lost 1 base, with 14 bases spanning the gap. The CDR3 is CASTPGWGAKNIQYF. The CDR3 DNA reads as TGTGCCAGCACCCCGGGGTGGGGTGCCAAAAACATTCAGTACTTC.

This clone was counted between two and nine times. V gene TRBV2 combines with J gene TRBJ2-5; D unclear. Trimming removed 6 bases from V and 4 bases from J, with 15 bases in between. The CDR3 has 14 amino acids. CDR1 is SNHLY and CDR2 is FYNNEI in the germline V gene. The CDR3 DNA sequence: TGTGCCAGCAGCCCTCCTAGGTCGCCAGAGACCCAGTACTTC. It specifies CASSPPRSPETQYF. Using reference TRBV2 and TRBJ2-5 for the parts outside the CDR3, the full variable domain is EPEVTQTPSHQVTQMGQEVILRCVPISNHLYFYWYRQILGQKVEFLVSFYNNEISEKSEIFDDQFSVERPDGSNFTLKIRSTKLEDSAMYFCASSPPRSPETQYFGPGTRLLVL.